This T cell receptor (beta chain) was recorded in a study of control samples from healthy donors and cancer patients. This CDR3 spans 14 amino acids. Trimming took 2 bases from V and 0 from J, leaving 5 bases between them. The germline CDR1 and CDR2 sequences are SGHDT and YYEEEE. Some clones are missing from TCRdb's copy, which holds only in-frame ones; the method was immunoSEQ multiplex PCR. This table has 100,000 to 150,000 clones, about nine tenths appearing once. Source material: blood. V usage is TRBV5-6 and J usage is TRBJ2-2; D remains ambiguous. The sequence was collected from a woman in her forties or fifties in good health. The CDR3 DNA sequence: TGTGCCAGCAGCTTTGTATCGAACACCGGGGAGCTGTTTTTT. It is translated as CASSFVSNTGELFF.